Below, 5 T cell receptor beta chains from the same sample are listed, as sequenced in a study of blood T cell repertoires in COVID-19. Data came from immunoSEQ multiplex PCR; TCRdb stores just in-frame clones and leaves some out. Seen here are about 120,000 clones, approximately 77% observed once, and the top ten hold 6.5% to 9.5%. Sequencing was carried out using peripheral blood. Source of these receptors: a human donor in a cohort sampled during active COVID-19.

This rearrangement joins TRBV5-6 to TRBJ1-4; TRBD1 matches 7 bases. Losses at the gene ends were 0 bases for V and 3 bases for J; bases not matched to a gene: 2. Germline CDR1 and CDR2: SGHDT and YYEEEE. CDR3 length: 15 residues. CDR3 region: CASSLGGTANEKLFF. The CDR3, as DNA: TGTGCCAGCAGCTTGGGAGGGACAGCTAATGAAAAACTGTTTTTT.

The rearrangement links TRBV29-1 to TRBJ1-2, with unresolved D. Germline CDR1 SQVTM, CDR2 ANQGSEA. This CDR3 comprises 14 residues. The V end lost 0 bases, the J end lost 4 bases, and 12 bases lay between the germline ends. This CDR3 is CSVEDRSEVYGYTF. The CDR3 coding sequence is TGCAGCGTTGAAGATAGGTCGGAGGTCTATGGCTACACCTTC.

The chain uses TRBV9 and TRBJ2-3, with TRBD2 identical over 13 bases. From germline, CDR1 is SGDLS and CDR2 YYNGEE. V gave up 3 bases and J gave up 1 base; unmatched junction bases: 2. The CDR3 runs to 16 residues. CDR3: CASSAGLAGRTDTQYF. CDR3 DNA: TGTGCCAGCAGCGCGGGACTAGCGGGGCGCACAGATACGCAGTATTTT.

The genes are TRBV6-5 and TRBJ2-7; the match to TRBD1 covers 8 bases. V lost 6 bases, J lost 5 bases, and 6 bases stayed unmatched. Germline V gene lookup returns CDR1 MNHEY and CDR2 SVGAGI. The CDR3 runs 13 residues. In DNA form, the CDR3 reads TGTGCCAGCAGCCGGGACAGGTTGGACGAGCAGTACTTC. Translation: CASSRDRLDEQYF.

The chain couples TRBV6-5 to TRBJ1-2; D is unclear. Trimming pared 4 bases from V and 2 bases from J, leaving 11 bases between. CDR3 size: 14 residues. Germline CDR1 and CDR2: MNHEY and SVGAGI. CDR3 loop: CASSFSQVNYGYTF. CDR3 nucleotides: TGTGCCAGCAGTTTTTCGCAGGTGAACTATGGCTACACCTTC.